The next 26 T cell receptor beta chains were all read from a single sample in a study of cytomegalovirus exposure and HLA in healthy donors. Vbeta (60) and Jbeta (13) primers were used in the PCR. Assay: immunoSEQ multiplex PCR; the TCRdb copy retains only in-frame clones and omits some. The sample lists approximately 120,000 clones, around 77% occurring once. The sample consisted of PBMCs. These receptors all come from a middle-aged woman in good health and CMV-seropositive.

The gene calls are TRBV6-5 and TRBJ2-1; 14 positions agree with TRBD2. This CDR3 region has 16 residues. Germline CDR1 is MNHEY and CDR2 is SVGAGI. V lost 0 bases to trimming and J lost 9 bases; unmatched junction nucleotides: 4. DNA for the CDR3: TGTGCCAGCAGTTACTCGGGACTAGCGGGAGTTAGTGAGCAGTTCTTC. Its protein product is CASSYSGLAGVSEQFF.

This clone was observed a single time. CDR3 in DNA: TGTGCCATCAAGAGGGCGGGAGTCTACGAGCAGTACTTC. It encodes CAIKRAGVYEQYF. The chain uses TRBV6-1 and TRBJ2-7, with 7 bases that match TRBD2. Trimming at V came to 10 bases and at J to 3 bases, leaving 9 bases not matched to a gene. CDR3 size: 13 residues. Germline V gene sequence: CDR1 MNHNS, CDR2 SASEGT.

This chain uses TRBV28 with TRBJ2-7, with 7 positions matching TRBD2. The germline V gene encodes CDR1 MDHEN and CDR2 SYDVKM. V dropped 1 base and J dropped 1; count of bases not matched to a gene: 4. This CDR3 comprises 15 residues. DNA of the CDR3: TGTGCCAGCAGTTTATTCGCGGGAGTATCCTACGAGCAGTACTTC. Encoded protein: CASSLFAGVSYEQYF.

V gene TRBV30 combines with J gene TRBJ1-4; perhaps TRBD1 as D (5 bases). There are 14 residues in the CDR3. Per germline, CDR1 GTSNPN and CDR2 SVGIG (reference sequence). With 8 bases removed from V and 8 bases from J, the gap between germline ends came to 21 bases. The CDR3 region is CATSRAGRGEKLFF. The CDR3 DNA follows: TGTGCCACCAGCCGCGCCGGGAGGGGAGAAAAACTGTTTTTT.

This clone has more than one count but fewer than ten. The chain combines TRBV4-1 with TRBJ2-2; 7 bases agree with TRBD2. Trimming cost V 4 bases and J 3 bases; bases outside gene matches: 5. The CDR3 is 15 residues long. Germline V lookup: CDR1 MGHRA, CDR2 YSYEKL. In nucleotides, the CDR3 is TGCGCCAGCAGCCCTCGGGCGGGGGACACCGGGGAGCTGTTTTTT. Protein product: CASSPRAGDTGELFF.

The CDR3 loop is CASSFGQNQETQYF. In nucleotides, the CDR3 is TGTGCCAGCAGCTTCGGACAGAACCAAGAGACCCAGTACTTC. The chain is built from TRBV5-6 and TRBJ2-5; possibly TRBD1 for D (6 bases). Germline assignment: CDR1 SGHDT and CDR2 YYEEEE. The V and J ends lost 2 bases and 0 bases respectively, with 8 bases between them. CDR3 length: 14 amino acids.

This chain joins TRBV5-1 and TRBJ2-2, with D possibly being TRBD1 (7 bases). This CDR3 comprises 15 residues. Germline V gene sequence: CDR1 SGHRS, CDR2 YFSETQ. V was shortened by 0 bases and J by 6 bases, with 12 bases between the two germline ends. The chain's CDR3 is CASSLASRGAGELFF. CDR3 nucleotide sequence: TGCGCCAGCAGCTTGGCATCCAGGGGGGCCGGGGAGCTGTTTTTT.

V usage is TRBV6-5 and J usage is TRBJ2-7; 7 bases align to TRBD1. The CDR3 contains 13 residues. Germline V CDR1 and CDR2: MNHEY, SVGAGI. The V and J ends lost 7 bases and 3 bases, in that order; junction bases with no gene match: 6. The DNA of the CDR3 is TGTGCCAGCAAGTCGGGACAGAGCTACGAGCAGTACTTC. Translation: CASKSGQSYEQYF.

This chain links TRBV10-1 with TRBJ2-1; 7 bases map to TRBD1. The ends lost 6 bases at V and 1 base at J; junction bases unmatched: 9. Per germline, CDR1 WNHNN and CDR2 SYGVQD (reference sequence). The CDR3 runs 16 residues. The CDR3 loop is CASSFGQVVSYNEQFF. The CDR3, as DNA: TGCGCCAGCAGCTTTGGACAGGTCGTGTCCTACAATGAGCAGTTCTTC.

The rearrangement joins TRBV5-4 to TRBJ2-3, with 10 bases aligning to TRBD2. V dropped 0 bases and J dropped 0; count of bases not matched to a gene: 10. Germline loops: CDR1 SGHNT, CDR2 YYREEE (reference sequence). This CDR3 spans 19 amino acids. This CDR3 reads CASSLGASGSSSSTDTQYF. The DNA for the CDR3 is TGTGCCAGCAGCTTGGGGGCTAGCGGGAGTTCAAGCAGCACAGATACGCAGTATTTT.

The chain uses TRBV11-2 and TRBJ1-1; D might be TRBD1 (5 bases). Germline-derived CDR1 and CDR2 are SGHAT and FQNNGV. The CDR3 loop spans 16 amino acids. Trimming stripped 5 bases from V and 3 bases from J, with 19 bases between. The CDR3 DNA reads as TGTGCCAGCAGCCTAGGCCTCCGGGGGAGGGACACTGAAGCTTTCTTT. It specifies CASSLGLRGRDTEAFF.

V is TRBV7-9 and J is TRBJ1-1; D not resolved. V was shortened by 7 bases and J by 5 bases, with 20 bases between the two germline ends. CDR1 and CDR2 (germline): SEHNR, FQNEAQ (reference sequence). This CDR3 spans 15 amino acids. CDR3 DNA sequence: TGTGCCAGCACCGAAGAGGCTGAGACCCTAACTGAAGCTTTCTTT. It is translated as CASTEEAETLTEAFF.

In this sample, this clone turned up once. The CDR3 protein is CASSLVRQISTNEKLFF. In DNA, the CDR3 is TGTGCCAGCAGCTTAGTCAGACAGATCTCAACTAATGAAAAACTGTTTTTT. The rearrangement links TRBV7-9 to TRBJ1-4; D is perhaps TRBD1 (5 bases). The CDR3 runs 17 residues. Germline values: CDR1 SEHNR, CDR2 FQNEAQ (reference sequence). Trimming removed 1 base from V and 0 bases from J, with 12 bases in between.

V gene TRBV7-6 combines with J gene TRBJ2-1; 8 bases are a match to TRBD1. J was trimmed by 7 bases and V by 2 bases; bases with no gene match: 7. This CDR3 region has 15 residues. Looked up from germline, CDR1 is SGHVS and CDR2 is FNYEAQ. The CDR3 loop is CASSLYQGAPNEQFF. The CDR3, as DNA: TGTGCCAGCAGCTTATATCAGGGGGCGCCAAATGAGCAGTTCTTC.

The chain joins TRBV6-1 to TRBJ2-1; 9 nucleotides agree with TRBD1. The trim removed 0 bases at V and 6 bases at J, leaving 0 bases unmatched. Germline V gene data show CDR1 as MNHNS and CDR2 as SASEGT. The CDR3 has 14 amino acids. The DNA of the CDR3 is TGTGCCAGCAGTGAAGCGACAGGGGGCAATGAGCAGTTCTTC. Translating gives CASSEATGGNEQFF.

The chain recombines TRBV7-2 with TRBJ2-1, with 12 bases identical to TRBD2. With V trimmed by 7 bases and J by 7 bases, 8 bases remained unmatched. This CDR3 is built from 15 residues. The V gene's germline CDR1 is SGHTA and CDR2 FQGNSA. CDR3: CASTSRTSGMNEQFF. The CDR3 DNA is TGTGCCAGCACCTCAAGGACTAGCGGGATGAATGAGCAGTTCTTC.

This clone was detected once. The same CDR3 can be traced to other DNA sequences in this sample. The chain links TRBV5-4 to TRBJ2-7, with 7 positions matching TRBD1. The CDR3 runs 14 residues. V lost 0 bases to trimming and J lost 6 bases; unmatched junction nucleotides: 6. CDR1 is SGHNT, CDR2 YYREEE, per germline (reference sequence). This CDR3 is CASSLGQGLGEQYF. The CDR3 bases are TGTGCCAGCAGCTTGGGACAGGGCCTGGGCGAGCAGTACTTC. Based on the CDR3 plus reference TRBV5-4 and TRBJ2-7, the full variable domain is ETGVTQSPTHLIKTRGQQVTLRCSSQSGHNTVSWYQQALGQGPQFIFQYYREEENGRGNFPPRFSGLQFPNYSSELNVNALELDDSALYLCASSLGQGLGEQYFGPGTRLTVT.

This clone was recorded a few times. This rearrangement joins TRBV4-2 to TRBJ2-7; 9 bases fit TRBD2. The CDR3 covers 16 residues. J gave up 2 bases and V 0 bases, and 5 bases lay outside the gene matches. Germline V gene data show CDR1 as LGHNA and CDR2 as YNFKEQ. In nucleotides, the CDR3 is TGTGCCAGCAGCCAAGATGGTACTAGCGGGCCCTACGAGCAGTACTTC. Amino acid sequence: CASSQDGTSGPYEQYF.

The chain has TRBV28 and TRBJ2-3; 7 positions match TRBD1. There are 15 residues in the CDR3. Germline-derived CDR1 and CDR2 are MDHEN and SYDVKM. V trimming: 2 bases; J trimming: 2 bases; junction bases outside the gene matches: 4. As DNA, the CDR3 is TGTGCCAGCAGTTTAAGCGGACAGGCCACAGATACGCAGTATTTT. It yields the protein CASSLSGQATDTQYF. Full variable domain (rest looked up from reference TRBV28 and TRBJ2-3): DVKVTQSSRYLVKRTGEKVFLECVQDMDHENMFWYRQDPGLGLRLIYFSYDVKMKEKGDIPEGYSVSREKKERFSLILESASTNQTSMYLCASSLSGQATDTQYFGPGTRLTVL.

The gene calls are TRBV4-1 and TRBJ1-2; 10 bases are a match to TRBD1. This CDR3 contains 14 residues. Germline CDR1 MGHRA, CDR2 YSYEKL. The J segment lost 6 bases and the V segment lost 5 bases, leaving 6 bases of the junction unmatched. The CDR3 nucleotides are TGCGCCAGCAGCTCCCAAGACAGGGGGCATGGCTACACCTTC. Protein sequence: CASSSQDRGHGYTF.

V and J are TRBV5-4 and TRBJ2-1, with 8 bases identical to TRBD2. V gave up 4 bases and J gave up 9 bases; unmatched junction bases: 12. The germline gives CDR1 SGHNT, CDR2 YYREEE (reference sequence). The CDR3 is 15 residues long. The CDR3 is CASSLRLASTGEQFF. CDR3 DNA sequence: TGTGCCAGCAGCCTACGACTAGCGTCTACAGGTGAGCAGTTCTTC.

The gene calls are TRBV12-5 and TRBJ1-2; 9 nucleotides agree with TRBD1. Per germline, CDR1 LGHNT and CDR2 FRNRAP. This CDR3 has 16 amino acids. V shed 0 bases and J 3 bases; nucleotides not matched to a gene: 5. CDR3 DNA sequence: TGTGCTAGTGGTTTGGTACGGGACAGGGCGTACTATGGCTACACCTTC. Translation: CASGLVRDRAYYGYTF.

The V gene is TRBV14, the J gene TRBJ2-2; D remains unclear. The CDR3 is 15 amino acids. The ends were cut back, 6 bases at V and 4 bases at J, with 15 bases in the middle. The germline V gene encodes CDR1 SGHDN and CDR2 FVKESK. The chain's CDR3 is CASSTLVDFTGELFF. CDR3 in DNA: TGTGCCAGCAGTACCCTGGTAGATTTCACCGGGGAGCTGTTTTTT.

The gene calls are TRBV27 and TRBJ1-2; D is uncertain. Germline V gene sequence: CDR1 MNHEY, CDR2 SMNVEV (reference sequence). The CDR3 loop spans 13 amino acids. Trimming cost V 4 bases and J 0 bases, with 6 bases left between them. Here the CDR3 DNA reads TGTGCCAGCAGTTATGACTCTAACTATGGCTACACCTTC. Protein sequence: CASSYDSNYGYTF.

This chain connects TRBV6-6 to TRBJ2-1, with TRBD2 identical over 7 bases. Germline-derived CDR1 and CDR2 are MNHNY and SVGAGI (reference sequence). With 1 base clipped from V and 4 bases from J, the junction kept 1 base outside the gene matches. The CDR3 runs to 14 residues. CDR3 protein: CASSYWEGYNEQFF. CDR3 bases: TGTGCCAGCAGTTACTGGGAGGGTTACAATGAGCAGTTCTTC.

This clone showed up just once. Other DNA sequences of this sample code for an identical CDR3. The DNA for the CDR3 is TGTGCCAGCTCGCTGCAGGGCTCTGGAAACACCATATATTTT. It codes for CASSLQGSGNTIYF. V gene TRBV18 combines with J gene TRBJ1-3, with a possible D match to TRBD1 (5 bases). The CDR3 length is 14 residues. V lost 6 bases and J 0 bases, leaving 9 bases between the germline ends. CDR1 and CDR2 (germline): KGHSH, LQKENI.